This is a list of T cell receptor beta chains from one sample in a study of cytomegalovirus exposure and HLA in healthy donors. Assay used: immunoSEQ multiplex PCR; TCRdb lists only in-frame clones, some missing. The sample has more than 85,000 clones; roughly 13% are singletons. Sequenced: PBMCs. All receptors come from a man aged 35 to 55 in good health and CMV-seropositive. Each CDR3 is given with its conserved first and last residue. A D gene is named only where the DNA matches it firmly. Where a row states a size, it is once, few, many or the class of an expanded clone; other rows omit it.

clone size | J gene | D gene | V gene | CDR3 protein | CDR3 DNA
few | TRBJ2-5 | TRBD2 | TRBV11-3 | CASSPGTSGRETQYF | TGTGCCAGCAGCCCCGGGACTAGCGGGAGAGAGACCCAGTACTTC
. | TRBJ2-7 | TRBD2 | TRBV28 | CASTALGRAWEQYF | TGTGCCAGCACCGCACTCGGGAGGGCCTGGGAGCAGTACTTC
once | TRBJ1-1 | TRBD1 | TRBV19 | CASNDRGVTEAFF | TGTGCCAGTAATGACAGGGGAGTTACTGAAGCTTTCTTT
. | TRBJ2-1 | TRBD2 | TRBV25-1 | CASSDMLAGGMYEQFF | TGTGCCAGCAGTGATATGCTAGCGGGAGGTATGTATGAGCAGTTCTTC
. | TRBJ2-5 | TRBD2 | TRBV14 | CASSPGLAGAEETQYF | TGTGCCAGCAGCCCGGGACTAGCGGGAGCCGAAGAGACCCAGTACTTC
few | TRBJ2-1 | . | TRBV7-6 | CASSSDMSSYNEQFF | TGTGCCAGCAGCTCGGACATGAGCTCCTACAATGAGCAGTTCTTC
few | TRBJ2-5 | TRBD2 | TRBV7-9 | CASSLGTSAQETQYF | TGTGCCAGCAGCTTAGGGACTAGCGCTCAAGAGACCCAGTACTTC
. | TRBJ2-7 | . | TRBV11-2 | CASSVSGTPPYEQYF | TGTGCCAGCAGTGTATCAGGGACACCTCCCTACGAGCAGTACTTC
. | TRBJ1-1 | TRBD1 | TRBV29-1 | CSAQGQGGAEAFF | TGCAGCGCCCAGGGACAGGGCGGCGCTGAAGCTTTCTTT
. | TRBJ2-7 | . | TRBV5-1 | CASSLADRPGYEQYF | TGCGCCAGCAGCTTGGCTGACAGACCGGGCTACGAGCAGTACTTC
. | TRBJ2-2 | . | TRBV9 | CASSVMGALNTGELFF | TGTGCCAGCAGCGTAATGGGGGCTCTGAACACCGGGGAGCTGTTTTTT
few | TRBJ1-4 | . | TRBV4-3 | CASSETPRVDEKLFF | TGCGCCAGCAGCGAAACCCCCCGCGTAGATGAAAAACTGTTTTTT
. | TRBJ1-4 | . | TRBV18 | CASSPFGRRSTNEKLFF | TGTGCCAGCTCACCATTCGGCAGGCGATCAACTAATGAAAAACTGTTTTTT
few | TRBJ2-1 | TRBD2 | TRBV4-1 | CASSQDGTSGHNEQFF | TGCGCCAGCAGCCAAGATGGGACTAGCGGGCACAATGAGCAGTTCTTC
few | TRBJ2-5 | TRBD1 | TRBV7-8 | CASTKTGQKETQYF | TGTGCCAGCACCAAAACGGGACAGAAAGAGACCCAGTACTTC
few | TRBJ1-1 | TRBD1 | TRBV5-1 | CASSPGQPNTEAFF | TGCGCCAGCAGCCCGGGACAGCCGAACACTGAAGCTTTCTTT
. | TRBJ2-5 | . | TRBV6-5 | CASSFDRQETQYF | TGTGCCAGCAGCTTCGACAGACAAGAGACCCAGTACTTC
. | TRBJ2-7 | TRBD1 | TRBV5-1 | CASSPDRGWYEQYF | TGCGCCAGCAGCCCGGACAGGGGTTGGTACGAGCAGTACTTC
. | TRBJ1-2 | TRBD1 | TRBV14 | CASSPRDREEDGYTF | TGTGCCAGCAGCCCTAGGGACAGGGAGGAGGATGGCTACACCTTC
. | TRBJ2-2 | . | TRBV7-3 | CASSPGGRTGELFF | TGTGCCAGCAGCCCAGGGGGGCGGACCGGGGAGCTGTTTTTT
. | TRBJ2-1 | . | TRBV4-1 | CASSLLFLDGRLRNEQFF | TGCGCCAGCAGCCTCCTTTTCCTTGACGGGAGACTGCGGAATGAGCAGTTCTTC
. | TRBJ2-7 | TRBD2 | TRBV6-1 | CASSWTSGTYEQYF | TGTGCCAGCAGTTGGACTAGCGGAACCTACGAGCAGTACTTC
. | TRBJ2-1 | . | TRBV6-5 | CASSYLIEEKRFF | TGTGCCAGCAGTTACTTGATCGAGGAGAAGCGGTTCTTC
. | TRBJ1-2 | . | TRBV7-9 | CASSLDQAGYPYGYTF | TGTGCCAGCAGCTTAGACCAGGCAGGGTACCCCTATGGCTACACCTTC
. | TRBJ2-3 | . | TRBV5-6 | CASSFSGTFSTDTQYF | TGTGCCAGCAGCTTCTCAGGGACTTTTAGCACAGATACGCAGTATTTT
few | TRBJ1-2 | . | TRBV29-1 | CSAPTDKGLGYTF | TGCAGCGCTCCTACCGACAAAGGTTTAGGCTACACCTTC
. | TRBJ2-7 | . | TRBV27 | CASSFGLLYEQYF | TGTGCCAGCAGTTTCGGACTACTATACGAGCAGTACTTC
. | TRBJ2-1 | TRBD2 | TRBV14 | CASSLPGLGTSSYNEQFF | TGTGCCAGCAGCCTGCCGGGACTAGGAACTAGCTCCTACAATGAGCAGTTCTTC
. | TRBJ1-1 | TRBD1 | TRBV6-5 | CASSFRGTGFTEAFF | TGTGCCAGCAGTTTCAGAGGGACAGGGTTCACTGAAGCTTTCTTT
. | TRBJ1-1 | TRBD1 | TRBV6-1 | CASRDRGRAYTEAFF | TGTGCCAGCAGGGACAGGGGGCGAGCATACACTGAAGCTTTCTTT